The 27 T cell receptor beta chains below all came from one sample that was sequenced in a study of cytomegalovirus exposure and HLA in healthy donors. Use of 60 Vbeta and 13 Jbeta primers characterized the PCR. Clones were sequenced by immunoSEQ multiplex PCR, and TCRdb holds only the in-frame ones, with some missing. The sample lists hundreds of thousands of clones; about 75% were seen once. Sequencing input: PBMCs. These TCRs come from a female donor in good health and CMV-seronegative.

The chain recombines TRBV2 with TRBJ2-6; D is unclear. The length of the CDR3 is 12 residues. With 9 bases removed from V and 2 bases from J, the gap between germline ends came to 5 bases. Germline CDR1 and CDR2: SNHLY and FYNNEI. As DNA, the CDR3 is TGTGCCAGTGGGCCTGGGGCCAACGTCCTGACTTTC. It codes for CASGPGANVLTF.

The chain combines TRBV7-7 with TRBJ2-7, with TRBD2 identical over 7 bases. Germline V gene data show CDR1 as SSHAT and CDR2 as FNYEAQ (reference sequence). V shed 5 bases, J shed 7 bases, and the junction held 8 bases outside the gene matches. The length of the CDR3 is 13 residues. CDR3 sequence: CASSVDWGGEQYF. In DNA form, the CDR3 reads TGTGCCAGCAGCGTGGACTGGGGGGGGGAGCAGTACTTC.

The V call is TRBV4-1, the J call TRBJ2-5, with TRBD2 matching 9 bases. The V and J ends lost 5 bases and 3 bases, in that order; junction bases with no gene match: 4. Germline V gene data show CDR1 as MGHRA and CDR2 as YSYEKL. This CDR3 is built from 14 residues. DNA of the CDR3: TGCGCCAGCAGCAACTTAGCGGGAGAAGAGACCCAGTACTTC. It encodes CASSNLAGEETQYF.

The CDR3 is CASSPPLVGGNEQFF. CDR3 in DNA: TGCGCCAGCAGCCCGCCCCTAGTAGGGGGCAATGAGCAGTTCTTC. This chain connects TRBV5-1 to TRBJ2-1; a possible D gene is TRBD1 (6 bases). The CDR3 is made up of 15 amino acids. V shed 4 bases and J shed 6 bases, with 17 bases lying between them. Germline values: CDR1 SGHRS, CDR2 YFSETQ. Using reference TRBV5-1 and TRBJ2-1 for the parts outside the CDR3, the full variable domain is KAGVTQTPRYLIKTRGQQVTLSCSPISGHRSVSWYQQTPGQGLQFLFEYFSETQRNKGNFPGRFSGRQFSNSRSEMNVSTLELGDSALYLCASSPPLVGGNEQFFGPGTRLTVL.

This chain uses TRBV28 with TRBJ2-5; 10 positions agree with TRBD2. The germline V gene has CDR1 MDHEN and CDR2 SYDVKM. This CDR3 region has 17 residues. V trimming: 4 bases; J trimming: 9 bases; junction bases outside the gene matches: 17. The CDR3, as DNA: TGTGCCAGCAGTTCCACCACAACTAGCGGGACCCTTGGAGCCCAGTACTTC. Translation gives CASSSTTTSGTLGAQYF.

J is TRBJ1-4 and V is TRBV11-2; D not resolved. The ends were cut back, 5 bases at V and 2 bases at J, with 9 bases in the middle. The CDR3 length is 14 residues. Germline values: CDR1 SGHAT, CDR2 FQNNGV. The CDR3, as DNA: TGTGCCAGCAGCGTATCCGGGACTAATGAAAAACTGTTTTTT. This codes for CASSVSGTNEKLFF.

The rearrangement uses TRBV15 and TRBJ1-1; D is uncertain. Per germline, CDR1 LNHNV and CDR2 YYDKDF (reference sequence). This CDR3 region has 12 residues. V lost 0 bases and J 7 bases, leaving 6 bases between the germline ends. CDR3 coding DNA: TGTGCCACCAGCAGAGACTTACTTGAAGCTTTCTTT. Its protein product is CATSRDLLEAFF.

The rearrangement joins TRBV5-4 to TRBJ2-1; TRBD2 agrees at 9 bases. Germline CDR1 and CDR2: SGHNT and YYREEE (reference sequence). The CDR3 loop spans 16 amino acids. The trim removed 4 bases at V and 3 bases at J, leaving 8 bases unmatched. The CDR3 region is CASSQPGTSNYNEQFF. The DNA for the CDR3 is TGTGCCAGCAGCCAACCCGGGACTAGCAACTACAATGAGCAGTTCTTC.

This clone turned up a few times. The chain joins TRBV4-2 to TRBJ2-1; 7 nucleotides line up with TRBD2. V shed 3 bases, J shed 4 bases, and the junction held 9 bases outside the gene matches. Germline CDR1 and CDR2: LGHNA and YNFKEQ. This CDR3 is 16 amino acids long. CDR3 protein: CASSHGREDPYNEQFF. CDR3 nucleotide sequence: TGTGCCAGCAGCCATGGCCGGGAGGACCCATACAATGAGCAGTTCTTC.

The chain links TRBV10-3 to TRBJ1-1; possible D gene TRBD1, 6 bases. V was cut by 6 bases and J by 5 bases, with 13 bases left in between. The germline CDR1 and CDR2 sequences are ENHRY and SYGVKD. The CDR3 runs to 13 residues. CDR3 in DNA: TGTGCCATCAGACAGGGTAGCGAGACTGAAGCTTTCTTT. This gives the protein CAIRQGSETEAFF.

The chain uses TRBV9 and TRBJ2-2; 11 bases align to TRBD1. The germline V gene encodes CDR1 SGDLS and CDR2 YYNGEE. CDR3 length: 16 amino acids. V shed 4 bases, J shed 6 bases, and the junction held 8 bases outside the gene matches. The CDR3: CASSLLRDRGAGELFF. CDR3 bases: TGTGCCAGCAGCCTACTCCGGGACAGGGGGGCCGGGGAGCTGTTTTTT.

The chain employs TRBV28 and TRBJ2-6; the D gene is possibly TRBD1 (5 bases). This CDR3 comprises 16 residues. Trimming left V 4 bases short and J 2 bases short, with 12 bases between. Germline values: CDR1 MDHEN, CDR2 SYDVKM. CDR3 amino acids: CASSSNTGAGANVLTF. The CDR3 DNA reads as TGTGCCAGCAGTTCCAATACAGGAGCTGGGGCCAACGTCCTGACTTTC.

CDR3 DNA: TGCGCCAGCAGTGACGGCGGGGGCTTGTCCTACGAGCAGTACTTC. Its protein product is CASSDGGGLSYEQYF. The V and J genes are TRBV10-1 and TRBJ2-7; possible D gene TRBD2, 7 bases. V lost 3 bases to trimming and J lost 1 base, with 13 bases between them. There are 15 residues in the CDR3. Looked up from germline, CDR1 is WNHNN and CDR2 is SYGVQD (reference sequence).

The chain uses TRBV18 and TRBJ2-5; 9 bases fit TRBD2. Germline CDR1 and CDR2: KGHSH and LQKENI. With V trimmed by 6 bases and J by 3 bases, 8 bases remained unmatched. This CDR3 has 15 residues. The chain's CDR3 is CASSYAGGPKETQYF. CDR3 nucleotide sequence: TGTGCCAGCTCCTATGCGGGAGGGCCAAAAGAGACCCAGTACTTC. The whole variable domain, remainder taken from reference TRBV18 and TRBJ2-5, is NAGVMQNPRHLVRRRGQEARLRCSPMKGHSHVYWYRQLPEEGLKFMVYLQKENIIDESGMPKERFSAEFPKEGPSILRIQQVVRGDSAAYFCASSYAGGPKETQYFGPGTRLLVL.

The chain is built from TRBV18 and TRBJ2-1; D remains unclear. V was shortened by 3 bases and J by 8 bases, with 11 bases between the two germline ends. Germline V CDR1 and CDR2: KGHSH, LQKENI. The CDR3 runs 13 residues. This CDR3 reads CASSPGLVDEQFF. The CDR3 DNA follows: TGTGCCAGCTCACCCGGGTTGGTGGATGAGCAGTTCTTC. The full variable domain, in which reference TRBV18 and TRBJ2-1 provide the parts outside the CDR3, is NAGVMQNPRHLVRRRGQEARLRCSPMKGHSHVYWYRQLPEEGLKFMVYLQKENIIDESGMPKERFSAEFPKEGPSILRIQQVVRGDSAAYFCASSPGLVDEQFFGPGTRLTVL.

The V and J genes are TRBV4-1 and TRBJ1-4, with TRBD1 matching 8 bases. V trimming: 4 bases; J trimming: 8 bases; junction bases outside the gene matches: 12. This CDR3 is built from 16 residues. Germline-derived CDR1 and CDR2 are MGHRA and YSYEKL. The CDR3 bases are TGCGCCAGCAGCCTGGGACAGGTCCCGGTTGGGGAAAAACTGTTTTTT. Translated: CASSLGQVPVGEKLFF.

The chain combines TRBV2 with TRBJ1-1; 9 positions match TRBD1. The length of the CDR3 is 13 residues. Germline V lookup: CDR1 SNHLY, CDR2 FYNNEI. V dropped 6 bases and J dropped 10; count of bases not matched to a gene: 9. For the CDR3, the DNA is TGTGCCAGCAGCGCCCCGGGACAGGGAGGAGCTTTCTTT. Translation gives CASSAPGQGGAFF.

This clone was observed a single time. V is TRBV29-1 and J is TRBJ2-1; TRBD1 is a possible D gene (5 bases). This CDR3 contains 13 residues. From germline, CDR1 is SQVTM and CDR2 ANQGSEA. The V end was cut by 4 bases, the J end by 0 bases, with 7 bases between. CDR3 sequence: CSVVRGSYNEQFF. DNA of the CDR3: TGCAGCGTTGTAAGGGGCTCCTACAATGAGCAGTTCTTC.

In regard to this clone: The germline gene is not matched at one end of the junction; a read error may be the cause. V usage is TRBV7-9 and J usage is TRBJ2-7; tentative D call: TRBD1 (6 bases). Germline loops: CDR1 SEHNR, CDR2 FQNEAQ (reference sequence). CDR3 length: 16 amino acids. The CDR3: CSSSLSTGQSYYEQYF. The CDR3 DNA sequence: TGTTCCAGCAGCTTATCTACCGGACAGAGCTACTACGAGCAGTACTTC.

This chain joins TRBV10-3 and TRBJ1-2; 10 bases line up with TRBD1. Germline CDR1 is ENHRY and CDR2 is SYGVKD. V was pared by 7 bases and J by 7 bases, with 9 bases of the junction left unmatched. The CDR3 contains 14 residues. CDR3 nucleotides: TGTGCCATCACCCTGACAGGGGGCGCATCTGGCTACACCTTC. Encoded protein: CAITLTGGASGYTF.

This chain links TRBV7-9 with TRBJ2-3; D may be TRBD2 (6 bases). CDR1 and CDR2 (germline): SEHNR, FQNEAQ (reference sequence). V gave up 3 bases and J gave up 2 bases, with 12 bases separating them. There are 15 residues in the CDR3. CDR3 sequence: CASSFPTGDTDTQYF. The CDR3 DNA reads TGTGCCAGCAGCTTCCCCACGGGAGACACAGATACGCAGTATTTT.

This chain joins TRBV10-3 and TRBJ1-3; D gene ambiguous. The germline V and J ends were trimmed by 6 bases and 0 bases, with 12 bases remaining between them. This CDR3 contains 15 residues. Germline CDR1 is ENHRY and CDR2 is SYGVKD. CDR3 nucleotide sequence: TGTGCCATCAGAATTATGCCTAGCTCTGGAAACACCATATATTTT. This sequence encodes CAIRIMPSSGNTIYF.

The chain links TRBV7-8 to TRBJ2-3, with 7 bases lining up with TRBD2. The germline gives CDR1 SGHVS, CDR2 FQNEAQ. There are 19 residues in the CDR3. V gave up 2 bases and J gave up 2 bases; unmatched junction bases: 16. The CDR3, as DNA: TGTGCCAGCAGCTTATATACGGCCCGGGCGGGAGTGCTCACAGATACGCAGTATTTT. Translating gives CASSLYTARAGVLTDTQYF. The entire variable domain, with the rest obtained from reference TRBV7-8 and TRBJ2-3, is as follows: GAGVSQSPRYKVAKRGQDVALRCDPISGHVSLFWYQQALGQGPEFLTYFQNEAQLDKSGLPSDRFFAERPEGSVSTLKIQRTQQEDSAVYLCASSLYTARAGVLTDTQYFGPGTRLTVL.

This sequence joins TRBV4-1 and TRBJ2-7, with 7 bases identical to TRBD2. Germline trimming cut 3 bases from V and 3 bases from J; bases unmatched to any gene: 11. CDR3 size: 16 residues. Per germline, CDR1 MGHRA and CDR2 YSYEKL. In nucleotides, the CDR3 is TGCGCCAGCAGCCATTCCTCGCGGGAGTTTATCTACGAGCAGTACTTC. Translated: CASSHSSREFIYEQYF.

The V call is TRBV11-3, the J call TRBJ1-3; D unresolved. Germline CDR1 is SGHNT and CDR2 is YENEEA. The V end lost 1 base, the J end lost 0 bases, and 7 bases lay between the germline ends. CDR3 length: 15 amino acids. As DNA, the CDR3 is TGTGCCAGCAGCTTAGGGCAATCCTCTGGAAACACCATATATTTT. Protein: CASSLGQSSGNTIYF. Full variable domain (missing parts from reference TRBV11-3 and TRBJ1-3): EAGVVQSPRYKIIEKKQPVAFWCNPISGHNTLYWYLQNLGQGPELLIRYENEEAVDDSQLPKDRFSAERLKGVDSTLKIQPAELGDSAVYLCASSLGQSSGNTIYFGEGSWLTVV.

To note about this clone: One end of the junction varies from germline; a read error may be responsible. The rearrangement links TRBV7-7 to TRBJ2-7, with 8 positions matching TRBD2. Germline assignment: CDR1 SSHAT and CDR2 FNYEAQ (reference sequence). The CDR3 extends over 13 amino acids. CDR3 DNA: TGTGCTAGCATTCGGGGGGGGGTGGACGAGCAGTACTTC. Translated, it gives CASIRGGVDEQYF.

This chain uses TRBV6-1 with TRBJ2-5; 7 bases agree with TRBD1. CDR3 size: 14 residues. The V and J ends lost 5 bases and 3 bases, in that order; junction bases with no gene match: 6. Germline V gene data show CDR1 as MNHNS and CDR2 as SASEGT. CDR3 nucleotide sequence: TGTGCCAGCAGTAGAAGACAGGGAAAAGAGACCCAGTACTTC. Translation: CASSRRQGKETQYF.